These T cell receptor beta chains were read from a single sample in a study of blood T cell repertoires in COVID-19. The table came from immunoSEQ multiplex PCR; TCRdb's copy has only in-frame clones and leaves some out. The table lists around 160,000 clones, about 80% of them singletons, with about 3.4% in the top ten. The sample comprised PBMCs or T cells enriched from blood (not recorded which). Receptors originate from an older woman who had recovered from COVID-19. The CDR3 runs from the conserved cysteine through the conserved F or W. The order of the fields is CDR3 protein, J gene, V gene.

CDR3 protein: CASSPRDRVETQYF
J gene: TRBJ2-5
V gene: TRBV6-5

CDR3 protein: CASSLPDRGSYNEQFF
J gene: TRBJ2-1
V gene: TRBV21-1

CDR3 protein: CASLNGQGVGNTEAFF
J gene: TRBJ1-1
V gene: TRBV21-1

CDR3 protein: CASSLTGGIFNTQYF
J gene: TRBJ2-3
V gene: TRBV7-2

CDR3 protein: CASFAGTGSEEQYF
J gene: TRBJ2-7
V gene: TRBV5-1

CDR3 protein: CASSWQGGDTIYF
J gene: TRBJ1-3
V gene: TRBV5-1

CDR3 protein: CASGGPRDMNTEAFF
J gene: TRBJ1-1
V gene: TRBV12-5

CDR3 protein: CASSLLDSPNEKLFF
J gene: TRBJ1-4
V gene: TRBV5-6

CDR3 protein: CASSLAFTSGAKNIQYF
J gene: TRBJ2-4
V gene: TRBV7-2

CDR3 protein: CSGWVRGQTDTQYF
J gene: TRBJ2-3
V gene: TRBV29-1

CDR3 protein: CASSTGIETDTQYF
J gene: TRBJ2-3
V gene: TRBV2

CDR3 protein: CASSTPGTGVAETQYF
J gene: TRBJ2-5
V gene: TRBV9

CDR3 protein: CASSLAGGYEQYF
J gene: TRBJ2-7
V gene: TRBV19

CDR3 protein: CASSARDSQETQYF
J gene: TRBJ2-5
V gene: TRBV9

CDR3 protein: CASSPFEGMETQYF
J gene: TRBJ2-5
V gene: TRBV5-8

CDR3 protein: CASSQAAGTTTTDTQYF
J gene: TRBJ2-3
V gene: TRBV4-2

CDR3 protein: CASSYGGPPYEQYF
J gene: TRBJ2-7
V gene: TRBV6-5

CDR3 protein: CASSLRQGPLRETQYF
J gene: TRBJ2-5
V gene: TRBV3-1/TRBV3-2

CDR3 protein: CASSAGTGELVHTF
J gene: TRBJ1-2
V gene: TRBV5-4

CDR3 protein: CASSLIQGIGNEQFF
J gene: TRBJ2-1
V gene: TRBV5-1

CDR3 protein: CAISHGGGETQYF
J gene: TRBJ2-5
V gene: TRBV10-3

CDR3 protein: CASSTTGASGNTIYF
J gene: TRBJ1-3
V gene: TRBV9

CDR3 protein: CASSLSGVTSTDTQYF
J gene: TRBJ2-3
V gene: TRBV13

CDR3 protein: CASSRSGLGTDTQYF
J gene: TRBJ2-3
V gene: TRBV6-4

CDR3 protein: CASSTQGGETQYF
J gene: TRBJ2-5
V gene: TRBV11-2

CDR3 protein: CASRSLRGRRLAMNTEAFF
J gene: TRBJ1-1
V gene: TRBV27